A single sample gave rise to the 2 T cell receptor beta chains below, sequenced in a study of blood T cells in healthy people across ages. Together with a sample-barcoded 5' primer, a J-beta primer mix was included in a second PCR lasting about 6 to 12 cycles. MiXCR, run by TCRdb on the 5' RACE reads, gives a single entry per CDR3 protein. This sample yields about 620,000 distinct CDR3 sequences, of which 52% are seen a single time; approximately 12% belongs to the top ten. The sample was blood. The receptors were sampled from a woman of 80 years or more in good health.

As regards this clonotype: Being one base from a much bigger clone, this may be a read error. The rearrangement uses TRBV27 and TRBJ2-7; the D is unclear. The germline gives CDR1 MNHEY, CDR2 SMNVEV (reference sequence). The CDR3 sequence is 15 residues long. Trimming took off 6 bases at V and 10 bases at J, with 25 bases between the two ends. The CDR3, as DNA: TGTGCCAGCAGATCCTCGAGAGAACAAATAGAGGCCCAGTACTTC. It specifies CASRSSREQIEAQYF.

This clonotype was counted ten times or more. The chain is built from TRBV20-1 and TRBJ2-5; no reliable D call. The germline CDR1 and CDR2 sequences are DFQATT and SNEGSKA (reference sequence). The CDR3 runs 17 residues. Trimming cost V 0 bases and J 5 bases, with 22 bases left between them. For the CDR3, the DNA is TGCAGTGCTAGAGATCCCACCTTCCACATAGGGCCGGAGACCCAGTACTTC. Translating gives CSARDPTFHIGPETQYF.